The TCR beta chain described here comes from a study of blood T cell repertoires in COVID-19 (dated by TCRdb to 2020 to 2021). Some background on the complete study: Samples covering the acute and convalescent phases of COVID-19 were provided by collaborators in the United States, Italy and Spain. The material from the prospective study consisted of cDNA or gDNA derived from T cells, B-cell-depleted T cells, or PBMCs. Deeply sampled blood TCRbeta repertoires from subjects exposed to, actively infected with, or recovered from COVID-19 were included in the dataset. The repertoires were made available in a free public database intended to serve as a resource for research on the immune response to SARS-CoV-2. The samples were drawn from the first 160 participants of the ongoing ImmuneRACE study and from over 950 subjects provided by 6 global collaborators. Sample metadata almost always included a de-identified subject ID, COVID-19 status, age in years and sex. HLA class I and class II types, where available, came from metadata supplied by the sample provider rather than from assay-based typing.

One collaborating source in Seattle enrolled patients during active infection and followed them longitudinally through the course of disease. Collaborating institutions collected whole blood in K2EDTA tubes following their own protocols. Collaborator samples were shipped for TCRbeta analysis as frozen whole blood, isolated PBMCs, or DNA extracted from either sample type. TCRbeta CDR3 regions were amplified from genomic DNA by means of the immunoSEQ Assay, a bias-controlled multiplex PCR. The published analysis was carried out like this. The number of nucleated cells in each sample was estimated by amplification of reference gene primers within the assay. To quantify the absolute abundance of each unique TCRbeta CDR3 rearrangement, sequence reads were collapsed and filtered. Productive Simpson clonality was computed per sample as the square root of Simpson's diversity index over productive rearrangements. Entries here come from immuneACCESS through TCRdb and include only in-frame sequences with V and J called. Some clones fail to appear in such tables; in the studies checked, an unresolved V gene covers under half of the shortfall, and the cause of the remainder is unknown. D and trimming come from the DNA, and the V and J calls and clone size come from that table. The sample table contains about 11,000 clones; only one count was recorded for about 70% of them. The ten largest clones represent more than 5.5% of the sample.

Remarks on this clone: Its cognate antigen has yet to be identified. Base qualities are not at hand, and no much larger clone is one base apart.

The V and J ends are trimmed by 4 bases and 3 bases, leaving 9 bases between them. From its cysteine to its phenylalanine, the CDR3 spans 13 amino acids. CDR3 DNA only is kept here, 39 bases in frame from base 1. As encoded in the germline V gene, CDR1 is MGHRA while CDR2 is YSYEKL. What the research found in general, with its limitations: The amount of clinical and demographic metadata varied by source and participant and was provided uncurated.

Sequencing used peripheral blood. This receptor was obtained from a man aged 55 to 70 with COVID-19, enrolled during active disease. The rearranged chain carries TRBV4-1 and TRBJ1-1; a confident D gene designation cannot be given. The CDR3 here reads CASSPLVDTEAFF. The DNA sequence follows: TGCGCCAGCAGCCCCTTAGTGGACACTGAAGCTTTCTTT.